These T cell receptor beta chains were read from a single sample in a study of blood T cell repertoires in COVID-19. This table comes from immunoSEQ multiplex PCR, and its TCRdb copy is limited to in-frame clones, with some not included. In the table there are under 150,000 clones, roughly 90% of which are singletons. Sequencing used peripheral blood. Every receptor here comes from a man aged 60-69 years with COVID-19, enrolled during active disease. Each CDR3 is given with its conserved first and last residue.

>TRBJ2-1|15|TRBV7-2
CASSLAGVTYNEQFF
>TRBJ2-3|16|TRBV7-9
CASSPRVAGHRDTQYF
>TRBJ2-2|15|TRBV24-1
CAATSRGENTGELFF
>TRBJ2-7|15|TRBV5-4
CASSLLSGSSYEQYF
>TRBJ1-1|15|TRBV29-1
CSVANTLRGGQGAFF
>TRBJ1-1|13|TRBV14
CASGQQGNTEAFF
>TRBJ1-2|13|TRBV6-5
CASSRGRGYGYTF
>TRBJ1-4|14|TRBV29-1
CSVALTGGYEKLFF
>TRBJ1-5|14|TRBV6-5
CASTLDRERQPQHF
>TRBJ2-7|14|TRBV6-6
CASSLAGVSYEQYF
>TRBJ2-7|14|TRBV28
CASSFSGPPYEQYF
>TRBJ2-7|15|TRBV4-1
CASSPTERSSYEQYF
>TRBJ1-4|13|TRBV6-5
CASKVTGKEKLFF
>TRBJ2-1|14|TRBV5-1
CASSGGEVYNEQFF
>TRBJ2-1|12|TRBV29-1
CSVPGDRGTEFF
>TRBJ2-2|16|TRBV24-1
CATSGSAGRNTGELFF
>TRBJ1-2|16|TRBV7-8
CASSLVGGVFNYGYTF
>TRBJ2-1|19|TRBV11-3
CASSPTGSGVFSSYNEQFF
>TRBJ2-1|13|TRBV6-5
CASSYSLMKGEFF
>TRBJ1-6|16|TRBV7-6
CASSLGSGGWNSPLHF
>TRBJ2-2|14|TRBV28
CASPPSGYTGELFF
>TRBJ1-1|13|TRBV28
CASSLNRETEAFF
>TRBJ1-4|11|TRBV20-1
CSAFSNEKLFF
>TRBJ2-7|13|TRBV12-3/TRBV12-4
CASSLGLTYEQYF
>TRBJ1-5|15|TRBV6-5
CASSSTGTGYQPQHF
>TRBJ2-1|16|TRBV5-1
CASGGLGTGDRDEQFF
>TRBJ2-4|11|TRBV6-4
CAAGQGNIQYF
>TRBJ2-4|13|TRBV4-3
CASSQDRQNRPYF
>TRBJ1-4|15|TRBV5-1
CASRDQDRDVEKLFF
>TRBJ1-2|13|TRBV12-3/TRBV12-4
CASSFGTGYGYTF
>TRBJ2-7|13|TRBV27
CASSFEGEYEQYF
>TRBJ2-7|16|TRBV13
CASTVGSGFSSYEQYF
>TRBJ2-1|17|TRBV21-1
CASRPPPGEGFYNEQFF